This TCR beta chain was documented in a study of T cells in Graves' hyperthyroidism and ophthalmopathy. Amplified TCR beta CDR3 regions derived from RNA transcripts. The study used the HTBI primer set for a first-round RT-PCR of the TCR CDR3. TCRdb re-called the multiplex PCR reads through MiXCR, storing one row per CDR3 protein. The sample includes nearly 750,000 distinct CDR3 sequences, 30% to 40% seen only once; the top ten take 31%. At least ten counts were recorded for this clonotype. Germline-derived CDR1 and CDR2 are SQVTM and ANQGSEA. The CDR3 runs to 11 residues. V shed 7 bases, J shed 8 bases, and the junction held 6 bases outside the gene matches.

Sequenced sample: blood. V and J are TRBV29-1 and TRBJ1-2; 8 bases are a match to TRBD1. The origin of this receptor is a woman in her forties with Graves' hyperthyroidism. The CDR3 bases are TGCAGCGGGGCGGACAGGGCGGGCTACACCTTC. As protein: CSGADRAGYTF.